The 21 T cell receptor beta chains presented below share a single source sample, sequenced in a study of blood T cells in healthy people across ages. With a J-beta primer mix and a sample-barcoded 5' primer, a second PCR ran 7 to 11 cycles. TCRdb re-called the 5' RACE reads with MiXCR, one entry per CDR3 protein. Among 1.5 million to 2 million distinct CDR3 sequences listed, 49% were seen once. Material: blood. The receptors shown here come from a woman aged 40 to 50 in good health.

J is TRBJ2-7 and V is TRBV4-1; D tentatively fits TRBD1 or TRBD2 (5 bases each). The CDR3 has 16 residues. The germline V gene encodes CDR1 MGHRA and CDR2 YSYEKL. With 4 bases removed from V and 3 bases from J, the gap between germline ends came to 19 bases. The CDR3 reads CASSRTMGRIDYEQYF. Here the CDR3 DNA reads TGCGCCAGCAGCCGAACGATGGGACGAATTGACTACGAGCAGTACTTC.

Ten or more counts support this clonotype. One end of the junction is discordant with germline, which a read error may explain. V gene TRBV5-1 combines with J gene TRBJ2-7; a weak D match, TRBD2 (5 bases). CDR1 and CDR2 from the germline V gene are SGHRS and YFSETQ. This CDR3 is 14 amino acids long. CDR3 sequence (DNA): TGTGCCAGCAGCCCGGGCACCGGGACCTACGAGCAGTACTTC. This gives the protein CASSPGTGTYEQYF.

The chain is built from TRBV25-1 and TRBJ2-1; maybe TRBD1 (6 bases). The CDR3 length is 15 residues. V lost 3 bases and J lost 2, with 11 bases in between. Germline values: CDR1 MGHDK, CDR2 SYGVNS. The CDR3 sequence is CASSEQGGPYNEQFF. The CDR3 nucleotides read TGTGCCAGCAGTGAGCAAGGGGGACCCTACAATGAGCAGTTCTTC.

This chain connects TRBV20-1 to TRBJ2-1, with D possibly being TRBD2 (6 bases). This CDR3 is 14 amino acids long. Trimming pared 8 bases from V and 2 bases from J, leaving 16 bases between. Per germline, CDR1 DFQATT and CDR2 SNEGSKA (reference sequence). The CDR3 DNA reads TGCAGTACTTCTGGGGGAGGCCCCTACAATGAGCAGTTCTTC. This encodes CSTSGGGPYNEQFF.

The chain employs TRBV5-1 and TRBJ2-5; 9 bases are a match to TRBD2. Germline V gene sequence: CDR1 SGHRS, CDR2 YFSETQ. This CDR3 is built from 15 residues. V shed 6 bases and J 2 bases; nucleotides not matched to a gene: 8. The CDR3 DNA follows: TGCGCCAGCACAAAAGTAGCGGGAGCTCAAGAGACCCAGTACTTC. Translation: CASTKVAGAQETQYF.

This chain joins TRBV29-1 and TRBJ2-3, with 9 bases matching TRBD2. Germline CDR1 is SQVTM and CDR2 is ANQGSEA. Losses at the gene ends were 6 bases for V and 3 bases for J; bases not matched to a gene: 13. The length of the CDR3 is 16 residues. CDR3 protein: CSVGGSGGLRTDTQYF. The CDR3 region has the DNA TGCAGCGTGGGGGGTAGCGGGGGCCTCAGGACAGATACGCAGTATTTT.

The chain has TRBV5-1 and TRBJ2-4; no clear D. Near its end, the DNA agrees better with TRBJ2-7, so the J call may be wrong. CDR1 is SGHRS, CDR2 YFSETQ, per germline. This CDR3 region has 16 residues. In DNA form, the CDR3 reads TGCGCCAGCAGCTTGGGAACCGGTAGGGTTACCTACGAGCAGTACTTC. Its translation: CASSLGTGRVTYEQYF.

The sample holds a few counts of this clonotype. V gene TRBV6-2 or TRBV6-3 combines with J gene TRBJ2-3; D is perhaps TRBD1 (6 bases). Germline CDR1 is MNHEY and CDR2 is SVGEGT. Trimming pared 7 bases from V and 2 bases from J, leaving 13 bases between. The CDR3 is 14 amino acids. CDR3 protein: CASTGTTYTDTQYF. CDR3 DNA sequence: TGTGCCAGCACAGGGACAACCTACACAGATACGCAGTATTTT.

The chain combines TRBV15 with TRBJ2-5; tentatively, D is TRBD2 (6 bases). The germline V gene encodes CDR1 LNHNV and CDR2 YYDKDF (reference sequence). This CDR3 has 18 amino acids. The V and J ends lost 3 bases and 2 bases respectively, with 22 bases between them. CDR3 in DNA: TGTGCCACCAGCAGCCGTGCGGGATCCACGACCCAACAAGAGACCCAGTACTTC. Protein product: CATSSRAGSTTQQETQYF. Using reference TRBV15 and TRBJ2-5 for the parts outside the CDR3, the full variable domain is DAMVIQNPRYQVTQFGKPVTLSCSQTLNHNVMYWYQQKSSQAPKLLFHYYDKDFNNEADTPDNFQSRRPNTSFCFLDIRSPGLGDTAMYLCATSSRAGSTTQQETQYFGPGTRLLVL.

The chain joins TRBV27 to TRBJ2-7, with 8 positions matching TRBD1. Trimming cost V 5 bases and J 0 bases; bases outside gene matches: 9. The germline CDR1 and CDR2 sequences are MNHEY and SMNVEV (reference sequence). This CDR3 spans 16 amino acids. Here the CDR3 reads CASSPTTGVSSYEQYF. Here the CDR3 DNA reads TGTGCCAGCAGTCCGACGACAGGGGTGAGCTCCTACGAGCAGTACTTC.

The J gene is TRBJ1-1, the V gene TRBV5-1; 7 bases fit TRBD1. The CDR3 consists of 14 residues. The junction had 7 bases not matched to a gene; V was cut back by 4 bases and J by 4 bases. Germline values: CDR1 SGHRS, CDR2 YFSETQ. Here the CDR3 reads CASSRTGVSTEAFF. The CDR3 DNA sequence: TGCGCCAGCAGCCGAACAGGGGTCTCCACTGAAGCTTTCTTT. Complete variable domain (other parts from reference TRBV5-1 and TRBJ1-1): KAGVTQTPRYLIKTRGQQVTLSCSPISGHRSVSWYQQTPGQGLQFLFEYFSETQRNKGNFPGRFSGRQFSNSRSEMNVSTLELGDSALYLCASSRTGVSTEAFFGQGTRLTVV.

This clonotype was observed a single time. The J gene is TRBJ2-3, the V gene TRBV27; 10 positions agree with TRBD1. This CDR3 region has 18 residues. V gave up 3 bases and J gave up 3 bases; unmatched junction bases: 12. The germline V gene has CDR1 MNHEY and CDR2 SMNVEV (reference sequence). CDR3 DNA sequence: TGTGCCAGCAGTTTCATTCACCGGGACAGGGGACGGACAGATACGCAGTATTTT. It translates to CASSFIHRDRGRTDTQYF.

This clonotype appeared once. This chain connects TRBV3-1 to TRBJ1-1; D perhaps matches TRBD1 (5 bases). Germline loops: CDR1 LGHDT, CDR2 YNNKEL (reference sequence). V lost 4 bases and J lost 4, with 13 bases in between. The CDR3 loop spans 14 amino acids. Here the CDR3 reads CASSRVGEGTEAFF. The CDR3 DNA is TGTGCCAGCAGCCGAGTGGGGGAGGGCACTGAAGCTTTCTTT.

This clonotype was observed a handful of times. V usage is TRBV7-2 and J usage is TRBJ2-5; 12 bases match TRBD2. J lost 5 bases, V lost 2 bases, and 9 bases had no gene match. CDR3 size: 17 residues. The germline V gene has CDR1 SGHTA and CDR2 FQGNSA. This chain's CDR3 is CASSLLGLAGGAETQYF. The DNA for the CDR3 is TGTGCCAGCAGCTTACTGGGCCTAGCGGGGGGGGCGGAGACCCAGTACTTC.

Only one count was recorded for this clonotype. The chain is built from TRBV28 and TRBJ2-4; D gene uncertain. The CDR3 is 12 residues long. Trimming took off 3 bases at V and 13 bases at J, with 13 bases between the two ends. Germline-derived CDR1 and CDR2 are MDHEN and SYDVKM. The CDR3 is CASSFRRMVQYF. The CDR3 nucleotides are TGTGCCAGCAGTTTTCGGAGAATGGTGCAGTACTTC.

V usage is TRBV20-1 and J usage is TRBJ2-7, with D possibly matching TRBD2 (7 bases). Germline CDR1 and CDR2: DFQATT and SNEGSKA (reference sequence). Trimming removed 6 bases from V and 4 bases from J, with 10 bases in between. This CDR3 comprises 11 residues. The CDR3 here is CSAEGGYEQYF. CDR3 DNA sequence: TGCAGTGCCGAGGGGGGGTACGAGCAGTACTTC.

This clonotype was recorded a few times. V is TRBV27 and J is TRBJ1-2; TRBD1 aligns across 9 bases. This CDR3 is 13 amino acids long. The V segment lost 6 bases and the J segment 6 bases; nucleotides outside the gene matches: 5. Germline V gene data show CDR1 as MNHEY and CDR2 as SMNVEV (reference sequence). CDR3 DNA sequence: TGTGCCAGCAGCGGACAGGGGTGGGATGGCTACACCTTC. It codes for CASSGQGWDGYTF.

V usage is TRBV5-1 and J usage is TRBJ2-7; unclear D gene. The CDR3 sequence is 15 residues long. V was clipped by 4 bases and J by 0 bases, with 14 bases between them. Germline V gives CDR1 SGHRS, CDR2 YFSETQ. The CDR3 DNA sequence: TGCGCCAGCAGCCCAGCTTCAGTAAGCTCCTACGAGCAGTACTTC. Protein: CASSPASVSSYEQYF.

The V gene is TRBV4-3, the J gene TRBJ2-7; 8 nucleotides agree with TRBD1. Germline V gene sequence: CDR1 LGHNA, CDR2 YSLEER. CDR3 length: 15 amino acids. Trimming removed 1 base from V and 1 base from J; junction bases left unmatched: 3. The CDR3 nucleotides are TGCGCCAGCAGCCAAGGGACAGGGCGATCCTACGAGCAGTACTTC. It encodes CASSQGTGRSYEQYF.

This clonotype was seen only a few times. The J gene is TRBJ2-3, the V gene TRBV6-2 or TRBV6-3, with 7 nucleotides matching TRBD2. The V segment lost 5 bases and the J segment 7 bases; nucleotides outside the gene matches: 6. Germline V gene lookup returns CDR1 MNHEY and CDR2 SVGEGT. This CDR3 spans 13 amino acids. CDR3 region: CASSDGGSNTQYF. CDR3 nucleotide sequence: TGTGCCAGCAGTGACGGGGGGAGTAATACGCAGTATTTT.

This clonotype was seen repeatedly, ten times or more. This sequence joins TRBV12-3 or TRBV12-4 and TRBJ2-6; 7 positions agree with TRBD2. With 6 bases clipped from V and 0 bases from J, the junction kept 2 bases outside the gene matches. CDR3 length: 15 amino acids. Here the CDR3 reads CASSWGGSGANVLTF. The CDR3 region has the DNA TGTGCCAGCAGCTGGGGGGGCTCTGGGGCCAACGTCCTGACTTTC.